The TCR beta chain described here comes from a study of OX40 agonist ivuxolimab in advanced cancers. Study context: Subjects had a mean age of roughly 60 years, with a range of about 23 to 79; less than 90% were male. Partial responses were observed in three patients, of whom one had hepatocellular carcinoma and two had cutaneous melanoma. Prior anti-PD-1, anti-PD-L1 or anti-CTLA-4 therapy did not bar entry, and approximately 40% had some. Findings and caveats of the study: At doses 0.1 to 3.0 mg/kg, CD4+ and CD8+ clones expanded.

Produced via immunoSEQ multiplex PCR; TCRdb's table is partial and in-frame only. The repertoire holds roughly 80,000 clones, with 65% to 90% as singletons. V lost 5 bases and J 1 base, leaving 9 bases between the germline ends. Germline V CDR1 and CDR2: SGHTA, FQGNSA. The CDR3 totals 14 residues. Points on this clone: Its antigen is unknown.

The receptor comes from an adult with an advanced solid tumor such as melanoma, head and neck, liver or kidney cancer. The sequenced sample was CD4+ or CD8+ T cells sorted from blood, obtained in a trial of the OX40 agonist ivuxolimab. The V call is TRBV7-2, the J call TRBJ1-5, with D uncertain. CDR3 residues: CASSQADSNQPQHF. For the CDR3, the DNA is TGTGCCAGCAGCCAGGCAGACAGCAATCAGCCCCAGCATTTT.